These 21 T cell receptor beta chains were all obtained from the same sample, sequenced in a study of blood T cells in healthy people across ages. It was with a sample-barcoded 5' primer and a J-beta primer mix that a second PCR of about 7 to 12 cycles was run. TCRdb called the 5' RACE reads again in MiXCR, with one record for every CDR3 protein. The data contain 800,000 to 1,000,000 distinct CDR3 sequences, around 46% of them singletons. What was sequenced was blood. These receptors all come from a man aged 30-40 years in good health.

The rearrangement joins TRBV9 to TRBJ2-2; 7 bases align to TRBD2. Per germline, CDR1 SGDLS and CDR2 YYNGEE. V lost 0 bases and J lost 6; bases outside the gene matches: 8. This CDR3 region has 16 residues. Written as DNA, the CDR3 is TGTGCCAGCAGCGTAGCTGGGGGGGTTCAGGCCGGGGAGCTGTTTTTT. Translated: CASSVAGGVQAGELFF.

This clonotype appeared a few times. The chain has TRBV7-9 and TRBJ2-7; a possible D gene is TRBD2 (6 bases). This CDR3 has 15 amino acids. The V gene lost 0 bases and the J gene lost 2 bases, with 11 bases spanning the gap. CDR1 SEHNR and CDR2 FQNEAQ come from the germline V gene (reference sequence). The chain's CDR3 is CASSLARGRTYEQYF. The CDR3 nucleotides are TGTGCCAGCAGCTTAGCGCGGGGCAGAACCTACGAGCAGTACTTC.

Comment on this clonotype: At one of its ends the junction is not consistent with the germline gene, which may arise from a read error. The rearrangement links TRBV2 to TRBJ2-3, with 7 bases aligning to TRBD2. CDR3 length: 15 amino acids. Germline CDR1 is SNHLY and CDR2 is FYNNEI. CDR3 region: CASSEEGRGADTQYF. The CDR3 DNA reads TGTGCCAGCAGCGAAGAGGGTCGGGGGGCAGATACGCAGTATTTT.

This chain connects TRBV6-2 or TRBV6-3 to TRBJ2-1; TRBD2 aligns across 7 bases. This CDR3 region has 17 residues. V lost 7 bases, J lost 0 bases, and 12 bases stayed unmatched. The germline CDR1 and CDR2 sequences are MNHEY and SVGEGT. CDR3 protein: CASTRASGFSSYNEQFF. Here the CDR3 DNA reads TGTGCCAGCACTCGGGCTAGCGGTTTTAGCTCCTACAATGAGCAGTTCTTC.

A few counts support this clonotype. This chain uses TRBV4-2 with TRBJ2-7; 10 nucleotides agree with TRBD1. J gave up 5 bases and V 5 bases, and 6 bases lay outside the gene matches. The CDR3 covers 14 residues. Per germline, CDR1 LGHNA and CDR2 YNFKEQ. The CDR3 coding sequence is TGTGCCAGCAGCGGGGGACAGGGGTGGGACGAGCAGTACTTC. Its translation is CASSGGQGWDEQYF.

This clonotype was found many times. V and J are TRBV29-1 and TRBJ2-1, with 7 bases fitting TRBD1. This CDR3 contains 13 residues. V was clipped by 2 bases and J by 6 bases; unmatched bases: 4. CDR1 SQVTM and CDR2 ANQGSEA come from the germline V gene. CDR3 in DNA: TGCAGCGTTGAACGCGACAGGGCCAATGAGCAGTTCTTC. Its translation is CSVERDRANEQFF.

This clonotype was seen a few times. The rearrangement uses TRBV29-1 and TRBJ2-1; D may be TRBD1 (7 bases). Germline V gives CDR1 SQVTM, CDR2 ANQGSEA. The CDR3 totals 13 residues. V lost 5 bases, J lost 4 bases, and 12 bases lay in between. CDR3 nucleotide sequence: TGCAGCGTTAGGGGGCGGGGATACAATGAGCAGTTCTTC. As protein: CSVRGRGYNEQFF.

This sequence joins TRBV5-6 and TRBJ2-7; 7 bases align to TRBD1. Germline V gene sequence: CDR1 SGHDT, CDR2 YYEEEE. The trim removed 2 bases at V and 5 bases at J, leaving 7 bases unmatched. This CDR3 spans 14 amino acids. CDR3 region: CASSFPTGKNEQYF. CDR3 nucleotides: TGTGCCAGCAGCTTCCCGACAGGGAAGAACGAGCAGTACTTC.

This clonotype was seen ten or more times. The chain links TRBV20-1 to TRBJ2-3; the D gene could be TRBD1 or TRBD2 (5 bases each). The CDR3 has 14 amino acids. CDR1 is DFQATT and CDR2 is SNEGSKA in the germline V gene (reference sequence). Trimming left V 3 bases short and J 7 bases short, with 17 bases between. The CDR3 is CSARGGAGLNTQYF. DNA for the CDR3: TGCAGTGCTAGGGGTGGGGCCGGACTGAATACGCAGTATTTT.

This clonotype was recorded at least ten times. The J gene is TRBJ2-1, the V gene TRBV29-1; 12 bases fit TRBD2. This CDR3 region has 15 residues. V trimming: 7 bases; J trimming: 4 bases; junction bases outside the gene matches: 8. Germline V gives CDR1 SQVTM, CDR2 ANQGSEA. CDR3 loop: CSAGLAGGQYNEQFF. The CDR3 nucleotides read TGCAGCGCCGGTCTAGCGGGGGGGCAGTACAATGAGCAGTTCTTC.

This clonotype was observed a few times. This chain links TRBV12-3 or TRBV12-4 with TRBJ2-1; TRBD2 agrees at 13 bases. This CDR3 has 15 amino acids. With V trimmed by 5 bases and J by 8 bases, 6 bases remained unmatched. CDR3 DNA sequence: TGTGCCAGCAGTGTCACTAGCGGGGGGGCCGATGAGCAGTTCTTC. This encodes CASSVTSGGADEQFF.

This chain links TRBV10-3 with TRBJ1-5; 7 bases line up with TRBD1. The CDR3 contains 13 residues. Losses at the gene ends were 6 bases for V and 7 bases for J; bases not matched to a gene: 6. The germline V gene has CDR1 ENHRY and CDR2 SYGVKD. In nucleotides, the CDR3 is TGTGCCATCAGGGACACAGGGGACCAGCCCCAGCATTTT. It is translated as CAIRDTGDQPQHF.

The V gene is TRBV4-2, the J gene TRBJ2-3; 8 bases align to TRBD2. Germline V gives CDR1 LGHNA, CDR2 YNFKEQ. Trimming at V came to 0 bases and at J to 0 bases, leaving 5 bases not matched to a gene. This CDR3 is built from 17 residues. CDR3 residues: CASSQESSGGSTDTQYF. In nucleotides, the CDR3 is TGTGCCAGCAGCCAAGAATCGTCGGGGGGGAGCACAGATACGCAGTATTTT.

The chain is built from TRBV2 and TRBJ2-7; 7 bases are shared with TRBD1. The V gene end was trimmed by 5 bases and the J gene end by 2 bases; junction bases not matched to a gene: 6. Germline V gene sequence: CDR1 SNHLY, CDR2 FYNNEI. The CDR3 totals 14 residues. DNA for the CDR3: TGTGCCAGCAGTCAGGGACAGTTAGCCTACGAGCAGTACTTC. Protein product: CASSQGQLAYEQYF.

The genes are TRBV18 and TRBJ2-2; D remains ambiguous. CDR1 and CDR2 (germline): KGHSH, LQKENI. V was pared by 2 bases and J by 7 bases, with 8 bases between. This CDR3 has 13 residues. In nucleotides, the CDR3 is TGTGCCAGCTCACCAAGTTTTGACGGGGAGCTGTTTTTT. Translation gives CASSPSFDGELFF.

This clonotype came up a few times. V usage is TRBV29-1 and J usage is TRBJ1-2, with 7 positions matching TRBD1. The length of the CDR3 is 14 residues. The V segment lost 3 bases and the J segment 5 bases; nucleotides outside the gene matches: 9. CDR1 is SQVTM, CDR2 ANQGSEA, per germline. The CDR3 loop reads CSVDSNRGLYGYTF. The CDR3 region has the DNA TGCAGCGTTGATTCGAACAGGGGCCTTTATGGCTACACCTTC.

The chain uses TRBV6-2 or TRBV6-3 and TRBJ2-7, with unresolved D. There are 12 residues in the CDR3. V was trimmed by 5 bases and J by 5 bases, leaving 10 bases between them. Germline values: CDR1 MNHEY, CDR2 SVGEGT. CDR3 sequence (DNA): TGTGCCAGCAGTCAGATAGCCCACGAGCAGTACTTC. Translating it yields CASSQIAHEQYF.

The chain uses TRBV4-3 and TRBJ2-3; D is uncertain. The CDR3 covers 13 residues. With 5 bases removed from V and 6 bases from J, the gap between germline ends came to 12 bases. Per the germline V gene, CDR1 is LGHNA and CDR2 is YSLEER. The CDR3 is CASSTLTADTQYF. The CDR3 nucleotides are TGCGCCAGCAGCACTCTAACAGCGGATACGCAGTATTTT.

This clonotype was picked up many times. The chain links TRBV7-2 to TRBJ1-4; D remains unclear. V gave up 3 bases and J gave up 0 bases, with 5 bases separating them. In germline, CDR1 is SGHTA, CDR2 FQGNSA. The CDR3 contains 14 residues. CDR3 in DNA: TGTGCCAGCAGCTTCGACGCAACTAATGAAAAACTGTTTTTT. This sequence encodes CASSFDATNEKLFF.

This clonotype has a handful of counts. The chain links TRBV27 to TRBJ2-7; D is uncertain. The CDR3 extends over 15 amino acids. Deletions cut 2 bases from V and 3 bases from J, with 14 bases between. Per germline, CDR1 MNHEY and CDR2 SMNVEV (reference sequence). In DNA, the CDR3 is TGTGCCAGCAGTTTAGAACCCCGGCAGAGCTACGAGCAGTACTTC. Residues: CASSLEPRQSYEQYF.

The chain joins TRBV5-1 to TRBJ2-5; D may be TRBD1 (6 bases). The CDR3 contains 17 residues. Trimming took 0 bases from V and 2 from J, leaving 17 bases between them. CDR1 is SGHRS, CDR2 YFSETQ, per germline. The CDR3 DNA reads as TGCGCCAGCAGCTTGGGAGGACAGAGGGGATTTCAAGAGACCCAGTACTTC. It specifies CASSLGGQRGFQETQYF. The variable domain in full, with the rest retrieved from reference TRBV5-1 and TRBJ2-5, is KAGVTQTPRYLIKTRGQQVTLSCSPISGHRSVSWYQQTPGQGLQFLFEYFSETQRNKGNFPGRFSGRQFSNSRSEMNVSTLELGDSALYLCASSLGGQRGFQETQYFGPGTRLLVL.